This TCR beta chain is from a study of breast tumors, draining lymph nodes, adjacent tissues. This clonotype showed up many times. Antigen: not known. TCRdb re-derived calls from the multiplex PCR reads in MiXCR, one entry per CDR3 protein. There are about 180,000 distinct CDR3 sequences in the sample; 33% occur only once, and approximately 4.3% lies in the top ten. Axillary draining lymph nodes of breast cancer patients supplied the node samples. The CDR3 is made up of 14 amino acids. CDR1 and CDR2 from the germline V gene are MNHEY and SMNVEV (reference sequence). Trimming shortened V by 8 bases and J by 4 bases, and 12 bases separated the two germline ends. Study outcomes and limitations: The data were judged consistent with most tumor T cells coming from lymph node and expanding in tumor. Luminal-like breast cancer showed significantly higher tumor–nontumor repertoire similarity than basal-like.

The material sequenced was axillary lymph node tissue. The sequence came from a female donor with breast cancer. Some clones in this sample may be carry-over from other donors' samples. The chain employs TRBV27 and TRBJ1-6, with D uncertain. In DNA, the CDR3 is TGTGCCAGCGCGAACCGGGGTTATAATTCACCCCTCCACTTT. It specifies CASANRGYNSPLHF.